This TCR beta chain is drawn from a study of cytomegalovirus exposure and HLA in healthy donors. Study findings and constraints: When analyzed later, the rates of TCR association showed variation by HLA locus, with DRB1 the most and HLA-C the fewest. The likely origin of a cluster of highly shared sequence variants was a sequencing artifact.

This clone was picked up a small number of times. Its target is unknown. The same CDR3 is also encoded by other DNA sequences in this sample. CDR3 length: 15 amino acids. V trimming: 0 bases; J trimming: 1 base; junction bases outside the gene matches: 2. The germline CDR1 and CDR2 sequences are SGDLS and YYNGEE. Healthy donors of bone marrow made up the group. PCR employed 60 Vbeta and 13 Jbeta primers. Assay used: immunoSEQ multiplex PCR; TCRdb lists only in-frame clones, some missing. The table shows 150,000 to 200,000 clones, with around 77% occurring only once. The sequencing sample was made of PBMCs. The source is a man in his 60s in good health and CMV-seronegative. The rearrangement joins TRBV9 to TRBJ1-1; 8 bases are a match to TRBD1. CDR3 region: CASSVGTGGNTEAFF. CDR3 nucleotide sequence: TGTGCCAGCAGCGTAGGAACAGGGGGGAACACTGAAGCTTTCTTT.